What follows are 17 T cell receptor beta chains derived from one specimen sequenced in a study of blood T cell repertoires in COVID-19. Using immunoSEQ multiplex PCR, the repertoire was profiled, and TCRdb retains in-frame clones only, with some absent. In the table there are some 96,000 clones, about 88% of which are singletons. Sequences were obtained from peripheral blood. Source of these receptors: a man older than 75 with acute or convalescent COVID-19.

The chain couples TRBV6-5 to TRBJ1-2; 9 bases line up with TRBD1. Trimming at V came to 6 bases and at J to 8 bases, leaving 7 bases not matched to a gene. CDR3 length: 13 amino acids. The V gene's germline CDR1 is MNHEY and CDR2 SVGAGI. CDR3 DNA: TGTGCCAGCAGAGGGGACAGGGTTGGAGGCTACACCTTC. As protein: CASRGDRVGGYTF.

The rearrangement uses TRBV19 and TRBJ1-5; perhaps TRBD1 as D (5 bases). The length of the CDR3 is 17 residues. V was pared by 3 bases and J by 1 base, with 16 bases between. CDR1 is LNHDA and CDR2 is SQIVND in the germline V gene (reference sequence). The chain's CDR3 is CASSIGGAGSSNQPQHF. The CDR3 DNA sequence: TGTGCCAGTAGTATTGGCGGGGCAGGGTCAAGCAATCAGCCCCAGCATTTT.

In the case of this clone: Other DNA sequences in the same sample also yield this CDR3. The chain employs TRBV9 and TRBJ1-1; 9 bases are shared with TRBD1. Germline assignment: CDR1 SGDLS and CDR2 YYNGEE. The CDR3 has 14 amino acids. The trim removed 2 bases at V and 2 bases at J, leaving 1 base unmatched. CDR3 in amino acids: CASSVTGGNTEAFF. In nucleotides, the CDR3 is TGTGCCAGCAGCGTGACAGGGGGAAACACTGAAGCTTTCTTT.

The chain is built from TRBV27 and TRBJ2-7; TRBD2 might be the D (5 bases). V lost 10 bases and J 5 bases, leaving 18 bases between the germline ends. The germline V gene has CDR1 MNHEY and CDR2 SMNVEV (reference sequence). CDR3 length: 13 amino acids. The CDR3 protein is CATSTGSRNEQYF. The CDR3 DNA reads as TGTGCCACTTCCACGGGGTCAAGAAACGAGCAGTACTTC.

This clone appeared a few times. The chain links TRBV6-6 to TRBJ1-2; 8 nucleotides match TRBD1. Germline CDR1 and CDR2: MNHNY and SVGAGI (reference sequence). This CDR3 comprises 15 residues. J gave up 2 bases and V 6 bases, and 8 bases lay outside the gene matches. The CDR3 sequence is CASRGRTGWNYGYTF. Written as DNA, the CDR3 is TGTGCCAGCAGAGGACGGACAGGGTGGAACTATGGCTACACCTTC.

The V gene is TRBV6-5, the J gene TRBJ2-2; D might be TRBD2 (7 bases). V was clipped by 6 bases and J by 4 bases, with 15 bases between them. Germline CDR1 MNHEY, CDR2 SVGAGI. The CDR3 is 15 residues long. This chain's CDR3 is CASSRRRGGTGELFF. CDR3 DNA sequence: TGTGCCAGCAGCCGGAGGAGGGGGGGCACCGGGGAGCTGTTTTTT.

This clone was seen a handful of times. The chain couples TRBV28 to TRBJ1-2; tentative D call: TRBD1 (6 bases). Germline lookup yields CDR1 MDHEN and CDR2 SYDVKM. The length of the CDR3 is 14 residues. The V end lost 5 bases, the J end lost 7 bases, and 17 bases lay between the germline ends. The CDR3: CASSRPLGARGYTF. The DNA of the CDR3 is TGTGCCAGCAGTCGTCCATTGGGGGCGCGTGGCTACACCTTC.

This clone is a singleton in its sample. The chain combines TRBV28 with TRBJ2-1, with 10 nucleotides matching TRBD2. The CDR3 is 18 amino acids. V gave up 4 bases and J gave up 2 bases; unmatched junction bases: 11. Germline V gene lookup returns CDR1 MDHEN and CDR2 SYDVKM. In DNA, the CDR3 is TGTGCCAGCAGTTCCTCCGTGGGACTAGCGAATACCTACAATGAGCAGTTCTTC. Its protein is CASSSSVGLANTYNEQFF.

This clone came up a few times. This chain connects TRBV24-1 to TRBJ1-2; unclear D gene. The V end was cut by 4 bases, the J end by 5 bases, with 7 bases between. This CDR3 has 12 amino acids. Germline V gene sequence: CDR1 KGHDR, CDR2 SFDVKD. This chain's CDR3 is CATSDPTYGYTF. DNA of the CDR3: TGTGCCACCAGTGACCCAACATATGGCTACACCTTC.

The J gene is TRBJ1-1, the V gene TRBV3-1 (or the pseudogene TRBV3-2), with D perhaps TRBD1 (5 bases). This CDR3 comprises 14 residues. Germline CDR1 is LGHDT and CDR2 is YNNKEL (reference sequence). Trimming left V 1 base short and J 6 bases short, with 12 bases between. CDR3 protein: CASSQVQDTAEAFF. As DNA, the CDR3 is TGTGCCAGCAGCCAAGTCCAGGACACGGCTGAAGCTTTCTTT.

The chain joins TRBV2 to TRBJ2-1; 11 bases map to TRBD2. The germline V gene has CDR1 SNHLY and CDR2 FYNNEI. This CDR3 is 17 amino acids long. The J segment lost 4 bases and the V segment lost 1 base, leaving 6 bases of the junction unmatched. The CDR3: CASSEGSGRAGYNEQFF. The DNA of the CDR3 is TGTGCCAGCAGTGAAGGTAGCGGGAGGGCCGGTTACAATGAGCAGTTCTTC.

The chain employs TRBV7-2 and TRBJ2-7; D not resolved. Germline values: CDR1 SGHTA, CDR2 FQGNSA. Trimming took off 5 bases at V and 1 base at J, with 3 bases between the two ends. CDR3 length equals 11 residues. CDR3 in DNA: TGTGCCAGCAGCCGTTCCTACGAGCAGTACTTC. Translated, it gives CASSRSYEQYF.

The chain has TRBV12-3 or TRBV12-4 and TRBJ2-7, with D possibly TRBD2 on 6 matching bases. This CDR3 region has 13 residues. V dropped 2 bases and J dropped 5 bases, with 10 bases sitting between them. The CDR3 spells CASSLQAGDEQYF. The CDR3, as DNA: TGTGCCAGCAGTTTACAAGCGGGCGACGAGCAGTACTTC.

Written as DNA, the CDR3 is TGTGCCAGCAGTCAGGTACAGGGAAGCAATCAGCCCCAGCATTTT. Translated: CASSQVQGSNQPQHF. This rearrangement joins TRBV6-2 or TRBV6-3 to TRBJ1-5; TRBD1 might be the D (6 bases). Trimming took off 5 bases at V and 1 base at J, with 12 bases between the two ends. The CDR3 is 15 residues long. CDR1 is MNHEY and CDR2 is SVGEGT in the germline V gene.

The V gene is TRBV27, the J gene TRBJ1-4, with 7 bases matching TRBD1. Trimming cost V 11 bases and J 7 bases; bases outside gene matches: 4. CDR3 size: 11 residues. Germline CDR1 MNHEY, CDR2 SMNVEV (reference sequence). CDR3 nucleotides: TGTGCCCGAGGGGGCGGTGAAAAACTGTTTTTT. This codes for CARGGGEKLFF.

The rearrangement joins TRBV2 to TRBJ2-7, with TRBD2 matching 8 bases. Losses at the gene ends were 7 bases for V and 2 bases for J; bases not matched to a gene: 10. CDR3 size: 15 residues. Germline loops: CDR1 SNHLY, CDR2 FYNNEI. CDR3 in DNA: TGTGCCAGCATAGAAGCGGCTAGCGGGCCCTACGAGCAGTACTTC. Protein: CASIEAASGPYEQYF.

This rearrangement joins TRBV19 to TRBJ2-7; possibly TRBD2 for D (5 bases). Per the germline V gene, CDR1 is LNHDA and CDR2 is SQIVND (reference sequence). This CDR3 region has 15 residues. Trimming cost V 6 bases and J 3 bases, with 18 bases left between them. The CDR3 sequence is CASSTPSGAVYEQYF. In DNA form, the CDR3 reads TGTGCCAGTAGCACACCAAGCGGAGCCGTCTACGAGCAGTACTTC. Complete variable domain (other parts from reference TRBV19 and TRBJ2-7): DGGITQSPKYLFRKEGQNVTLSCEQNLNHDAMYWYRQDPGQGLRLIYYSQIVNDFQKGDIAEGYSVSREKKESFPLTVTSAQKNPTAFYLCASSTPSGAVYEQYFGPGTRLTVT.